Listed here are 23 T cell receptor beta chains from one sample, sequenced in a study of blood T cell repertoires in COVID-19. The assay was immunoSEQ multiplex PCR, and TCRdb's table has in-frame clones only and misses some. The sample shows about 59,000 clones, 70% to 75% of them seen only once. The sample taken for sequencing was peripheral blood. The receptors derive from a woman in her 70s with acute or convalescent COVID-19.

The chain employs TRBV5-8 and TRBJ1-4, with D unresolved. The ends were cut back, 4 bases at V and 2 bases at J, with 15 bases in the middle. The CDR3 loop spans 16 amino acids. The germline V gene has CDR1 SGHTS and CDR2 YDEGEE. The CDR3 DNA sequence: TGTGCCAGCAGCCAACGTCTCCACGGGACTAATGAAAAACTGTTTTTT. Translating gives CASSQRLHGTNEKLFF. The full variable domain, its missing parts supplied by reference TRBV5-8 and TRBJ1-4, is EAGVTQSPTHLIKTRGQQATLRCSPISGHTSVYWYQQALGLGLQFLLWYDEGEERNRGNFPPRFSGRQFPNYSSELNVNALELEDSALYLCASSQRLHGTNEKLFFGSGTQLSVL.

This chain joins TRBV27 and TRBJ2-1; no firm D call. Germline V gene sequence: CDR1 MNHEY, CDR2 SMNVEV (reference sequence). The CDR3 runs to 15 residues. The V gene lost 6 bases and the J gene lost 0 bases, with 12 bases spanning the gap. CDR3 protein: CASSPSPYSYNEQFF. CDR3 in DNA: TGTGCCAGCAGCCCATCTCCCTACTCCTACAATGAGCAGTTCTTC.

In DNA form, the CDR3 reads TGTGCCAGCAGCGTAGAACAGAACTATGGCTACACCTTC. It codes for CASSVEQNYGYTF. This chain uses TRBV9 with TRBJ1-2; D remains unclear. The germline V and J ends were trimmed by 0 bases and 2 bases, with 5 bases remaining between them. The CDR3 has 13 amino acids. Germline V CDR1 and CDR2: SGDLS, YYNGEE.

In this sample, this clone turned up a few times. The chain uses TRBV12-3 or TRBV12-4 and TRBJ2-1; no firm D call. CDR3 length equals 13 residues. V dropped 6 bases and J dropped 4 bases, with 10 bases sitting between them. The CDR3 spells CASRHNRYNEQFF. CDR3 DNA: TGTGCCAGCAGGCACAATCGTTACAATGAGCAGTTCTTC.

This clone came up a few times. The V call is TRBV27, the J call TRBJ2-1; D is perhaps TRBD2 (6 bases). CDR1 and CDR2 (germline): MNHEY, SMNVEV (reference sequence). The CDR3 sequence is 15 residues long. Deletions cut 4 bases from V and 3 bases from J, with 13 bases between. CDR3 region: CASSYDSGFYNEQFF. As DNA, the CDR3 is TGTGCCAGCAGTTACGATAGCGGCTTCTACAATGAGCAGTTCTTC.

With respect to this clone: Other DNA sequences in the same sample also yield this CDR3. The rearrangement links TRBV2 to TRBJ1-2; no firm D call. There are 13 residues in the CDR3. CDR1 and CDR2 from the germline V gene are SNHLY and FYNNEI. V was clipped by 3 bases and J by 0 bases, with 5 bases between them. CDR3 sequence (DNA): TGTGCCAGCAGTGATGAGGCTAACTATGGCTACACCTTC. Its translation is CASSDEANYGYTF.

V usage is TRBV19 and J usage is TRBJ1-3, with 7 bases aligning to TRBD1. The CDR3 loop spans 17 amino acids. Per the germline V gene, CDR1 is LNHDA and CDR2 is SQIVND (reference sequence). With V trimmed by 4 bases and J by 2 bases, 11 bases remained unmatched. The CDR3 is CASSTRTGHEPGNTIYF. Written as DNA, the CDR3 is TGTGCCAGTAGTACTAGGACAGGCCATGAGCCTGGAAACACCATATATTTT.

This clone was observed a few times. The genes are TRBV10-3 and TRBJ1-5; 7 bases align to TRBD1. This CDR3 region has 15 residues. Looked up from germline, CDR1 is ENHRY and CDR2 is SYGVKD. The trim removed 6 bases at V and 5 bases at J, leaving 10 bases unmatched. CDR3 sequence (DNA): TGTGCCATCAGCTCTGACAGGGAAACGTATCAGCCCCAGCATTTT. It translates to CAISSDRETYQPQHF.

V is TRBV5-1 and J is TRBJ1-3; no clear D gene. In germline, CDR1 is SGHRS, CDR2 YFSETQ. CDR3 length: 14 amino acids. Trimming took off 2 bases at V and 4 bases at J, with 10 bases between the two ends. As DNA, the CDR3 is TGCGCCAGCAGCTTAACCACTTCGGGAAACACCATATATTTT. Translation gives CASSLTTSGNTIYF.

The rearrangement joins TRBV7-2 to TRBJ1-2; tentative D call: TRBD1 (6 bases). V was clipped by 5 bases and J by 8 bases, with 12 bases between them. Germline V gene sequence: CDR1 SGHTA, CDR2 FQGNSA. The CDR3 spans 12 residues. The CDR3 DNA reads TGTGCCAGCAGCCTGGGGGCGCGGGGCTACACCTTC. It encodes CASSLGARGYTF.

This clone was counted a single time. For the CDR3, the DNA is TGTGCCACCAGTGCTACGGACAGGGGAGGGGGCTACACCTTC. Its translation: CATSATDRGGGYTF. The chain links TRBV24-1 to TRBJ1-2; TRBD1 matches 9 bases. V trimming: 5 bases; J trimming: 8 bases; junction bases outside the gene matches: 8. The CDR3 sequence is 14 residues long. Germline loops: CDR1 KGHDR, CDR2 SFDVKD.

This clone occurred a few times. This chain joins TRBV19 and TRBJ2-2, with 8 bases that match TRBD1. With 6 bases clipped from V and 0 bases from J, the junction kept 3 bases outside the gene matches. The germline V gene encodes CDR1 LNHDA and CDR2 SQIVND (reference sequence). This CDR3 has 15 amino acids. The CDR3 reads CASRSGGPNTGELFF. The CDR3 DNA is TGTGCCAGTAGATCAGGGGGCCCGAACACCGGGGAGCTGTTTTTT. The full variable domain, rest sourced from reference TRBV19 and TRBJ2-2, is DGGITQSPKYLFRKEGQNVTLSCEQNLNHDAMYWYRQDPGQGLRLIYYSQIVNDFQKGDIAEGYSVSREKKESFPLTVTSAQKNPTAFYLCASRSGGPNTGELFFGEGSRLTVL.

V is TRBV29-1 and J is TRBJ1-1; D gene uncertain. The V gene lost 6 bases and the J gene lost 4 bases, with 18 bases spanning the gap. Germline V gene data show CDR1 as SQVTM and CDR2 as ANQGSEA. The CDR3 runs 14 residues. The CDR3 bases are TGCAGCGTACGTCACGGGATACTAGCCACTGAAGCTTTCTTT. Its translation: CSVRHGILATEAFF.

This clone was found once. This sequence joins TRBV15 and TRBJ1-1, with TRBD1 matching 7 bases. The CDR3 totals 15 residues. The germline gives CDR1 LNHNV, CDR2 YYDKDF (reference sequence). With 0 bases clipped from V and 1 base from J, the junction kept 2 bases outside the gene matches. The CDR3 loop reads CATSRETGSNTEAFF. For the CDR3, the DNA is TGTGCCACCAGCAGAGAGACAGGGTCGAACACTGAAGCTTTCTTT.

The chain uses TRBV30 and TRBJ2-3; 7 nucleotides agree with TRBD2. Germline assignment: CDR1 GTSNPN and CDR2 SVGIG (reference sequence). The trim removed 5 bases at V and 1 base at J, leaving 0 bases unmatched. This CDR3 has 12 residues. CDR3 in amino acids: CAWGRGTDTQYF. The DNA for the CDR3 is TGTGCCTGGGGGAGGGGCACAGATACGCAGTATTTT. The variable domain in full, with the rest retrieved from reference TRBV30 and TRBJ2-3, is SQTIHQWPATLVQPVGSPLSLECTVEGTSNPNLYWYRQAAGRGLQLLFYSVGIGQISSEVPQNLSASRPQDRQFILSSKKLLLSDSGFYLCAWGRGTDTQYFGPGTRLTVL.

The CDR3 here is CASSLYGAGTSGANVLTF. The CDR3 nucleotides read TGTGCCAGCAGCTTGTACGGAGCGGGTACCTCTGGGGCCAACGTCCTGACTTTC. V usage is TRBV5-4 and J usage is TRBJ2-6; possible D gene TRBD2, 6 bases. The CDR3 has 18 residues. Germline CDR1 and CDR2: SGHNT and YYREEE (reference sequence). V gave up 1 base and J gave up 0 bases, with 14 bases separating them.

This clone was observed many times. The chain uses TRBV12-5 and TRBJ1-1, with 10 bases identical to TRBD1. Germline CDR1 is LGHNT and CDR2 is FRNRAP. V shed 4 bases, J shed 5 bases, and the junction held 13 bases outside the gene matches. The CDR3 runs 17 residues. The CDR3 protein is CASGSILTGGGWTEAFF. CDR3 DNA sequence: TGTGCTAGTGGTTCAATTTTGACAGGGGGCGGGTGGACTGAAGCTTTCTTT.

The genes are TRBV2 and TRBJ2-6; D call uncertain. The CDR3 length is 15 residues. Trimming cost V 3 bases and J 4 bases, with 10 bases left between them. Per the germline V gene, CDR1 is SNHLY and CDR2 is FYNNEI. The CDR3 DNA sequence: TGTGCCAGCAGTGAGGCAGGCTCCGGGGCCAACGTCCTGACTTTC. Protein product: CASSEAGSGANVLTF.

The rearrangement joins TRBV5-8 to TRBJ1-6; the D gene is possibly TRBD1 (5 bases). The germline V gene has CDR1 SGHTS and CDR2 YDEGEE. The CDR3 spans 15 residues. V was pared by 4 bases and J by 11 bases, with 19 bases between. The CDR3 reads CASSPRLRVRTPLHF. DNA of the CDR3: TGTGCCAGCAGCCCCCGCCTCAGGGTTAGGACACCCCTCCACTTT.

The chain uses TRBV10-3 and TRBJ1-2; TRBD1 matches at 7 bases. Germline V lookup: CDR1 ENHRY, CDR2 SYGVKD. After removal of 6 bases from V and 2 bases from J, the junction contained 6 bases not matched to a gene. This CDR3 comprises 14 residues. This chain's CDR3 is CAISGQAGNYGYTF. In DNA form, the CDR3 reads TGTGCCATCAGCGGACAGGCAGGGAACTATGGCTACACCTTC.

This sequence joins TRBV19 and TRBJ1-2, with D possibly being TRBD1 (5 bases). CDR3 size: 14 residues. CDR1 LNHDA and CDR2 SQIVND come from the germline V gene (reference sequence). V was clipped by 3 bases and J by 6 bases, with 14 bases between them. Here the CDR3 reads CASSMGRTYNGYTF. CDR3 DNA sequence: TGTGCCAGTAGTATGGGGCGGACCTATAATGGCTACACCTTC.

The chain's CDR3 is CASSQEVARTQYF. In nucleotides, the CDR3 is TGTGCCAGCAGCCAAGAGGTGGCACGTACGCAGTATTTT. The chain combines TRBV3-1 (or the pseudogene TRBV3-2) with TRBJ2-3, with D unclear. This CDR3 contains 13 residues. The V gene lost 0 bases and the J gene lost 8 bases, with 9 bases spanning the gap. Germline V CDR1 and CDR2: LGHDT, YNNKEL (reference sequence).

The V gene is TRBV12-3 or TRBV12-4, the J gene TRBJ2-5; 7 bases match TRBD1. This CDR3 is 13 amino acids long. Trimming at V came to 6 bases and at J to 4 bases, leaving 5 bases not matched to a gene. The DNA for the CDR3 is TGTGCCAGCAGCTTTCGACAGGGAGAGACCCAGTACTTC. This sequence encodes CASSFRQGETQYF.